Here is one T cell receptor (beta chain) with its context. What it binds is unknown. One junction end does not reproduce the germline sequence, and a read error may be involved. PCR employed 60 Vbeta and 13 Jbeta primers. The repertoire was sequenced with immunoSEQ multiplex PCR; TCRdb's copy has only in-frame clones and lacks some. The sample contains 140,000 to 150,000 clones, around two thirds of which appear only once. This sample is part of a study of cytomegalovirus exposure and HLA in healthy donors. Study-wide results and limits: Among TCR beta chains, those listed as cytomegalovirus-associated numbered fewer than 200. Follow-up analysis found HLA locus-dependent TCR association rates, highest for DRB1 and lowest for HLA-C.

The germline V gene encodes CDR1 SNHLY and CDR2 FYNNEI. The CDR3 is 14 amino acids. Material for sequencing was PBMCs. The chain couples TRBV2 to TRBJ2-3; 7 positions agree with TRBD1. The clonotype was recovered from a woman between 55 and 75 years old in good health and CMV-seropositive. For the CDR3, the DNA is TGTGTCAGCAGTGAGGGCAGGGGGATAGATACGCAGTATTTT. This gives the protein CVSSEGRGIDTQYF.